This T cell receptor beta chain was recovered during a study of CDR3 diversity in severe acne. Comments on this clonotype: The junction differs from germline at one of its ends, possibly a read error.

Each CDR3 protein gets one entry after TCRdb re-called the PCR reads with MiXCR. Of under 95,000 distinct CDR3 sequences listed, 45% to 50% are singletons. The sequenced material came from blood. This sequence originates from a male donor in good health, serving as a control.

The DNA for the CDR3 is TGTGCCGGCAGCCGCGGGGAGGGGAACACTGAAGCTTTCTTT. It translates to CAGSRGEGNTEAFF. This sequence joins TRBV3-1 and TRBJ1-1; no clear D gene. Germline CDR1 and CDR2: LGHDT and YNNKEL (reference sequence). The length of the CDR3 is 14 residues.